The 27 T cell receptor beta chains presented below share a single source sample, sequenced in a study of beta chain features in type 1 diabetes. Points from the study as a whole: Moderate but significant shortening of TCRB CDR3s was recorded in all four CD4+ subsets from Type 1 diabetes patients.

The antigens of these receptors remain unknown. The sequenced template was cDNA made from the entire isolated RNA. Profiled with immunoSEQ multiplex PCR; TCRdb holds only in-frame clones, not every one. Altogether roughly 330,000 clones are present, 13% being singletons, with the ten largest covering 0.013% to 0.015%. What was sequenced was naive CD4+ T cells from blood. Every receptor here comes from a woman under 30 with type 1 diabetes.

J is TRBJ2-3 and V is TRBV2, with 8 bases identical to TRBD2. CDR3 length: 17 residues. J gave up 3 bases and V 3 bases, and 11 bases lay outside the gene matches. CDR1 is SNHLY, CDR2 FYNNEI, per germline. The chain's CDR3 is CASSEWSGTRGTDTQYF. Here the CDR3 DNA reads TGTGCCAGCAGTGAGTGGTCGGGGACTAGAGGGACAGATACGCAGTATTTT.

The rearrangement joins TRBV18 to TRBJ2-1; no reliable D call. CDR1 is KGHSH, CDR2 LQKENI, per germline. With 3 bases removed from V and 0 bases from J, the gap between germline ends came to 9 bases. The CDR3 spans 15 residues. CDR3 DNA: TGTGCCAGCTCACCCTCGGAGAGCTCCTACAATGAGCAGTTCTTC. Its protein product is CASSPSESSYNEQFF.

This clone was counted many times. The chain is built from TRBV29-1 and TRBJ2-1, with 8 nucleotides matching TRBD2. Germline V gene sequence: CDR1 SQVTM, CDR2 ANQGSEA. The CDR3 runs 13 residues. Unmatched junction bases numbered 9, after V lost 6 bases and J lost 8 bases. CDR3 loop: CSVQGLVGDEQFF. DNA for the CDR3: TGCAGCGTCCAGGGACTAGTTGGCGATGAGCAGTTCTTC.

This chain uses TRBV7-2 with TRBJ2-7; 7 nucleotides match TRBD2. CDR1 is SGHTA and CDR2 is FQGNSA in the germline V gene. The V and J ends lost 6 bases and 12 bases, in that order; junction bases with no gene match: 8. This CDR3 is 11 amino acids long. The DNA of the CDR3 is TGTGCCAGCAGATCCCGGACTAGTTGGTACTTC. Residues: CASRSRTSWYF. The full variable domain, completed using reference TRBV7-2 and TRBJ2-7, is GAGVSQSPSNKVTEKGKDVELRCDPISGHTALYWYRQSLGQGLEFLIYFQGNSAPDKSGLPSDRFSAERTGGSVSTLTIQRTQQEDSAVYLCASRSRTSWYFGPGTRLTVT.

This clone was seen only a few times. V and J are TRBV7-2 and TRBJ2-5, with TRBD2 as a possible D gene (6 bases). Per germline, CDR1 SGHTA and CDR2 FQGNSA. V lost 1 base to trimming and J lost 3 bases, with 9 bases between them. The CDR3 is made up of 14 amino acids. In DNA form, the CDR3 reads TGTGCCAGCAGCTTAGGTCTAGCGAAAGAGACCCAGTACTTC. Its translation: CASSLGLAKETQYF.

This chain uses TRBV19 with TRBJ2-7, with TRBD1 matching 9 bases. Germline assignment: CDR1 LNHDA and CDR2 SQIVND (reference sequence). This CDR3 region has 15 residues. V lost 6 bases, J lost 0 bases, and 6 bases stayed unmatched. CDR3 sequence: CASSPGQGYSYEQYV. The CDR3, as DNA: TGTGCCAGTAGCCCGGGACAGGGTTACTCCTACGAGCAGTACGTC.

This chain uses TRBV13 with TRBJ1-1; D remains unclear. Trimming stripped 6 bases from V and 3 bases from J, with 20 bases between. Germline assignment: CDR1 PRHDT and CDR2 FYEKMQ (reference sequence). This CDR3 region has 16 residues. CDR3 residues: CASSLPGRTPYTEAFF. The DNA for the CDR3 is TGTGCCAGCAGTCTCCCCGGACGGACTCCTTACACTGAAGCTTTCTTT.

This CDR3 reads CASSPLADITNEQFF. The CDR3 DNA follows: TGTGCCAGCTCACCACTAGCGGACATCACCAATGAGCAGTTCTTC. V is TRBV18 and J is TRBJ2-1; the D gene is possibly TRBD2 (6 bases). Trimming shortened V by 1 base and J by 6 bases, and 13 bases separated the two germline ends. The germline V gene has CDR1 KGHSH and CDR2 LQKENI. CDR3 size: 15 residues.

This clone was detected only a few times. J is TRBJ2-7 and V is TRBV4-2; 10 nucleotides agree with TRBD2. Per germline, CDR1 LGHNA and CDR2 YNFKEQ. The CDR3 has 18 amino acids. Trimming at V came to 1 base and at J to 2 bases, leaving 11 bases not matched to a gene. The CDR3 region is CASSQATLAGDGPYEQYF. In nucleotides, the CDR3 is TGTGCCAGCAGCCAAGCAACTCTAGCGGGAGATGGCCCCTACGAGCAGTACTTC.

This clone was observed a handful of times. This chain connects TRBV5-1 to TRBJ1-1; unclear D gene. V was pared by 4 bases and J by 0 bases, with 10 bases between. Germline loops: CDR1 SGHRS, CDR2 YFSETQ. The CDR3 is made up of 14 amino acids. The CDR3 sequence: CASSVQSLNTEAFF. CDR3 bases: TGCGCCAGCAGCGTACAGAGTCTGAACACTGAAGCTTTCTTT.

The CDR3: CANRDSGDGYTF. In DNA, the CDR3 is TGTGCCAACCGGGACAGCGGCGATGGCTACACCTTC. V and J are TRBV6-5 and TRBJ1-2; 7 bases line up with TRBD1. There are 12 residues in the CDR3. Germline V CDR1 and CDR2: MNHEY, SVGAGI. The ends lost 10 bases at V and 6 bases at J; junction bases unmatched: 8.

This chain joins TRBV11-3 and TRBJ2-1; 8 bases are a match to TRBD1. Germline lookup yields CDR1 SGHNT and CDR2 YENEEA. This CDR3 has 13 residues. V dropped 4 bases and J dropped 9; count of bases not matched to a gene: 5. The CDR3 DNA reads as TGTGCCAGCAGCTCGAGACAGGGGAGTGAGCAGTTCTTC. Amino acids: CASSSRQGSEQFF.

A few counts support this clone. This chain joins TRBV4-3 and TRBJ2-5, with 13 bases matching TRBD2. Germline V gives CDR1 LGHNA, CDR2 YSLEER. V dropped 1 base and J dropped 4; count of bases not matched to a gene: 3. This CDR3 is 16 amino acids long. This CDR3 reads CASSQGLAGGLETQYF. The CDR3 nucleotides are TGCGCCAGCAGCCAAGGACTAGCGGGAGGTCTAGAGACCCAGTACTTC.

As for this clone: At the DNA level, this CDR3 is encoded by other sequences in the same sample as well. V and J are TRBV30 and TRBJ1-1, with D tentatively TRBD1 (5 bases). The CDR3 consists of 13 residues. Germline CDR1 is GTSNPN and CDR2 is SVGIG (reference sequence). The germline V and J ends were trimmed by 2 bases and 1 base, with 8 bases remaining between them. CDR3 protein: CAWSTTGNTEAFF. DNA of the CDR3: TGTGCCTGGAGTACCACAGGGAACACTGAAGCTTTCTTT.

The chain employs TRBV27 and TRBJ2-7; TRBD1 is a possible D gene (6 bases). Germline V gene sequence: CDR1 MNHEY, CDR2 SMNVEV (reference sequence). V gave up 2 bases and J gave up 0 bases, with 8 bases separating them. The CDR3 runs to 14 residues. CDR3 loop: CASSLQGHSYEQYV. The CDR3 coding sequence is TGTGCCAGCAGTTTACAGGGACACTCCTACGAGCAGTACGTC.

V usage is TRBV9 and J usage is TRBJ2-3, with TRBD1 matching over 7 bases. CDR1 is SGDLS, CDR2 YYNGEE, per germline. The CDR3 is 16 residues long. V lost 0 bases and J lost 2; bases outside the gene matches: 6. The CDR3 DNA follows: TGTGCCAGCAGCGTAGCCTTGGGACAGAACACAGATACGCAGTATTTT. Its protein is CASSVALGQNTDTQYF.

The chain combines TRBV5-4 with TRBJ1-1; a weak D match, TRBD1 (5 bases). Trimming stripped 4 bases from V and 5 bases from J, with 15 bases between. This CDR3 has 14 residues. Germline loops: CDR1 SGHNT, CDR2 YYREEE (reference sequence). This chain's CDR3 is CASSQEVRGTEAFF. The DNA of the CDR3 is TGTGCCAGCAGCCAAGAAGTCCGGGGGACTGAAGCTTTCTTT.

This clone was seen a handful of times. The V gene is TRBV18, the J gene TRBJ2-7; 9 nucleotides agree with TRBD1. Trimming at V came to 5 bases and at J to 2 bases, leaving 7 bases not matched to a gene. Germline V gene data show CDR1 as KGHSH and CDR2 as LQKENI. The CDR3 totals 15 residues. Here the CDR3 reads CASSSTGGSAYEQYV. The CDR3 region has the DNA TGTGCCAGCTCATCTACAGGGGGCAGCGCCTACGAGCAGTACGTC.

This chain uses TRBV6-6 with TRBJ1-5, with 8 bases that match TRBD1. Germline V CDR1 and CDR2: MNHNY, SVGAGI (reference sequence). The ends lost 4 bases at V and 5 bases at J; junction bases unmatched: 4. The CDR3 length is 14 residues. The CDR3 sequence: CASSWTGKDQPQHF. CDR3 bases: TGTGCCAGCAGTTGGACAGGGAAGGATCAGCCCCAGCATTTT.

This clone appeared a few times. CDR3 in amino acids: CSAPDSYGYTF. The DNA for the CDR3 is TGCAGTGCTCCAGATTCCTATGGCTACACCTTC. The V and J genes are TRBV20-1 and TRBJ1-2; D is unclear. CDR1 is DFQATT, CDR2 SNEGSKA, per germline (reference sequence). The CDR3 covers 11 residues. Trimming shortened V by 5 bases and J by 4 bases, and 8 bases separated the two germline ends.

V and J are TRBV7-3 and TRBJ2-1; TRBD2 matches at 10 bases. CDR3 length equals 15 residues. Trimming took 5 bases from V and 4 from J; bases not matched to a gene: 5. CDR1 SGHTA and CDR2 FQGTGA come from the germline V gene. DNA of the CDR3: TGTGCCAGCAGCCCACTAGCGGGGCCTTACAATGAGCAGTTCTTC. It translates to CASSPLAGPYNEQFF.

This clone was seen a handful of times. J is TRBJ2-5 and V is TRBV7-6; 7 bases line up with TRBD2. Germline trimming cut 0 bases from V and 0 bases from J; bases unmatched to any gene: 7. The CDR3 sequence is 17 residues long. Germline values: CDR1 SGHVS, CDR2 FNYEAQ. CDR3: CASSLAIGGTYQETQYF. The CDR3 DNA sequence: TGTGCCAGCAGCTTAGCGATCGGGGGGACGTACCAAGAGACCCAGTACTTC.

This clone was recorded a few times. The V gene is TRBV5-1, the J gene TRBJ2-1; 7 bases match TRBD1. J was trimmed by 5 bases and V by 4 bases; bases with no gene match: 6. The CDR3 has 14 amino acids. The germline CDR1 and CDR2 sequences are SGHRS and YFSETQ. The CDR3 DNA follows: TGCGCCAGCAGCGTAGACAGGGACCACAATGAGCAGTTCTTC. Protein product: CASSVDRDHNEQFF.

The chain combines TRBV5-5 with TRBJ2-7, with D maybe TRBD2 (6 bases). The V end was cut by 1 base, the J end by 0 bases, with 17 bases between. The germline CDR1 and CDR2 sequences are SGHKS and YYEKEE (reference sequence). The CDR3 is made up of 17 amino acids. The CDR3 DNA sequence: TGTGCCAGCAGCTTGTTGATTCGGAGGGCTGGCTCCTACGAGCAGTACTTC. Protein product: CASSLLIRRAGSYEQYF.

The CDR3 region has the DNA TGTGCCAGCAGCGTACGAGCGGGAGGTGTCCAAAACATTCAGTACTTC. Translating it yields CASSVRAGGVQNIQYF. The chain has TRBV9 and TRBJ2-4; TRBD2 agrees at 9 bases. V dropped 1 base and J dropped 5; count of bases not matched to a gene: 7. The CDR3 is 16 amino acids. Germline values: CDR1 SGDLS, CDR2 YYNGEE.

This clone has only a few counts. The chain joins TRBV29-1 to TRBJ1-2; 8 bases are shared with TRBD1. This CDR3 comprises 12 residues. Germline lookup yields CDR1 SQVTM and CDR2 ANQGSEA. Losses at the gene ends were 6 bases for V and 8 bases for J; bases not matched to a gene: 8. The CDR3 region has the DNA TGCAGCGTGCAGGGGGCTACTTGGGGCTACACCTTC. This sequence encodes CSVQGATWGYTF. Based on the CDR3 plus reference TRBV29-1 and TRBJ1-2, the full variable domain is SAVISQKPSRDICQRGTSLTIQCQVDSQVTMMFWYRQQPGQSLTLIATANQGSEATYESGFVIDKFPISRPNLTFSTLTVSNMSPEDSSIYLCSVQGATWGYTFGSGTRLTVV.

This clone was counted between two and nine times. This rearrangement joins TRBV5-4 to TRBJ2-1, with TRBD2 matching 9 bases. J was trimmed by 7 bases and V by 2 bases; bases with no gene match: 13. CDR1 and CDR2 (germline): SGHNT, YYREEE (reference sequence). CDR3 length: 17 residues. This CDR3 reads CASSLDTGLARVNEQFF. In DNA, the CDR3 is TGTGCCAGCAGCTTAGACACGGGACTAGCCAGAGTGAATGAGCAGTTCTTC.